A single sample gave rise to the 24 T cell receptor beta chains below, sequenced in a study of blood T cell repertoires in COVID-19. Profiling relied on immunoSEQ multiplex PCR, and the TCRdb table lists in-frame clones only, not all of them. This table has 100,000 to 150,000 clones, more than 60% appearing once. Material: peripheral blood. These receptors came from a woman in her 70s with acute or convalescent COVID-19.

The chain recombines TRBV9 with TRBJ2-1; 10 bases match TRBD2. V shed 0 bases and J 8 bases; nucleotides not matched to a gene: 8. CDR3 length: 16 amino acids. Germline V gene data show CDR1 as SGDLS and CDR2 as YYNGEE. CDR3: CASSVGSGRASHEQFF. The CDR3 region has the DNA TGTGCCAGCAGCGTAGGGAGCGGGAGGGCCTCACATGAGCAGTTCTTC.

The rearrangement uses TRBV19 and TRBJ2-1; 7 bases match TRBD2. The germline V gene encodes CDR1 LNHDA and CDR2 SQIVND (reference sequence). The ends lost 6 bases at V and 9 bases at J; junction bases unmatched: 2. The CDR3 is made up of 11 amino acids. In DNA, the CDR3 is TGTGCCAGTAGCTCGGGGGGTGAGCAGTTCTTC. Translating gives CASSSGGEQFF.

The chain has TRBV3-1 (or the pseudogene TRBV3-2) and TRBJ2-1; D gene unclear. Germline values: CDR1 LGHDT, CDR2 YNNKEL (reference sequence). Trimming took off 4 bases at V and 8 bases at J, with 15 bases between the two ends. The CDR3 is 14 amino acids. The CDR3 here is CASSRGPVGYEQFF. DNA for the CDR3: TGTGCCAGCAGCCGAGGCCCGGTGGGTTATGAGCAGTTCTTC.

J is TRBJ1-2 and V is TRBV12-3 or TRBV12-4; no clear D gene. The V gene lost 3 bases and the J gene lost 5 bases, with 10 bases spanning the gap. This CDR3 spans 13 amino acids. The CDR3 nucleotides read TGTGCCAGCAGTTTTAGTCGATTTTATGGCTACACCTTC. Protein: CASSFSRFYGYTF.

The CDR3 is CASSGSIAGTTDTQYF. The CDR3 DNA reads TGTGCCAGCAGCGGGTCTATAGCGGGAACCACAGATACGCAGTATTTT. This rearrangement joins TRBV9 to TRBJ2-3; TRBD2 matches at 8 bases. The CDR3 covers 16 residues. Trimming removed 3 bases from V and 2 bases from J; junction bases left unmatched: 8. Germline V gene lookup returns CDR1 SGDLS and CDR2 YYNGEE.

The chain recombines TRBV10-3 with TRBJ1-3, with 7 nucleotides matching TRBD1. This CDR3 comprises 14 residues. The germline V gene has CDR1 ENHRY and CDR2 SYGVKD. V dropped 6 bases and J dropped 0; count of bases not matched to a gene: 2. The CDR3 reads CAIRTGSSGNTIYF. For the CDR3, the DNA is TGTGCCATCAGGACAGGGTCCTCTGGAAACACCATATATTTT.

The chain uses TRBV5-4 and TRBJ2-1; 10 nucleotides match TRBD2. Germline V CDR1 and CDR2: SGHNT, YYREEE (reference sequence). The J segment lost 12 bases and the V segment lost 1 base, leaving 7 bases of the junction unmatched. The CDR3 is made up of 14 amino acids. CDR3 protein: CASSLRLAGESQFF. As DNA, the CDR3 is TGTGCCAGCAGCTTGAGGCTAGCGGGAGAATCGCAGTTCTTC.

This clone came up a few times. The chain carries TRBV29-1 and TRBJ1-2, with TRBD1 identical over 8 bases. The V gene end was trimmed by 6 bases and the J gene end by 6 bases; junction bases not matched to a gene: 9. The CDR3 runs to 13 residues. CDR1 is SQVTM and CDR2 is ANQGSEA in the germline V gene. CDR3 protein: CSVGRTGQDGYTF. CDR3 DNA: TGCAGCGTGGGGCGGACAGGGCAGGATGGCTACACCTTC.

The genes are TRBV28 and TRBJ1-5, with 9 bases matching TRBD1. Unmatched junction bases numbered 1, after V lost 4 bases and J lost 6 bases. In germline, CDR1 is MDHEN, CDR2 SYDVKM. This CDR3 has 13 residues. This CDR3 reads CASSYRGPQPQHF. CDR3 DNA sequence: TGTGCCAGCAGTTACAGGGGGCCTCAGCCCCAGCATTTT.

This chain connects TRBV5-4 to TRBJ2-1; possibly TRBD1 for D (6 bases). With 0 bases removed from V and 6 bases from J, the gap between germline ends came to 22 bases. This CDR3 is built from 18 residues. The germline V gene has CDR1 SGHNT and CDR2 YYREEE (reference sequence). The CDR3 DNA reads as TGTGCCAGCAGCTTGGCCGGGTTGGGGGCTAGTACCGTCAATGAGCAGTTCTTC. This translates into CASSLAGLGASTVNEQFF.

This sequence joins TRBV7-2 and TRBJ2-3, with TRBD2 matching 10 bases. Germline V gene sequence: CDR1 SGHTA, CDR2 FQGNSA. J was trimmed by 4 bases and V by 9 bases; bases with no gene match: 7. CDR3 length equals 14 residues. The CDR3 region is CASRPGLAPDTQYF. The CDR3 coding sequence is TGTGCCAGTCGGCCGGGACTAGCGCCAGATACGCAGTATTTT.

This sequence joins TRBV6-5 and TRBJ2-2, with TRBD2 as a possible D gene (5 bases). Between the trimmed V and J ends, which lost 5 bases and 7 bases, there was a span of 14 bases. The CDR3 length is 14 residues. The germline V gene has CDR1 MNHEY and CDR2 SVGAGI. CDR3 region: CASSPSTSGGELFF. The CDR3 nucleotides are TGTGCCAGCAGTCCCAGTACCAGCGGCGGGGAGCTGTTTTTT.

This clone was picked up a small number of times. The chain carries TRBV5-4 and TRBJ2-5; 10 bases agree with TRBD2. This CDR3 has 15 amino acids. J was trimmed by 3 bases and V by 4 bases; bases with no gene match: 6. Germline V gene sequence: CDR1 SGHNT, CDR2 YYREEE (reference sequence). In DNA, the CDR3 is TGTGCCAGCAGCAGGCCTAGCGGGGGAGAAGAGACCCAGTACTTC. This translates into CASSRPSGGEETQYF.

The V and J genes are TRBV3-1 (or the pseudogene TRBV3-2) and TRBJ1-2, with 9 bases fitting TRBD1. This CDR3 has 15 residues. In germline, CDR1 is LGHDT, CDR2 YNNKEL (reference sequence). J was trimmed by 2 bases and V by 0 bases; bases with no gene match: 1. The chain's CDR3 is CASSQDTGGNYGYTF. CDR3 sequence (DNA): TGTGCCAGCAGCCAAGATACAGGGGGCAACTATGGCTACACCTTC.

This chain uses TRBV4-3 with TRBJ2-3; 10 bases fit TRBD2. Germline CDR1 reads LGHNA; CDR2 reads YSLEER. The CDR3 contains 16 residues. With V trimmed by 2 bases and J by 4 bases, 6 bases remained unmatched. CDR3 sequence reads: CASSQLKAGGSDTQYF. The DNA of the CDR3 is TGCGCCAGCAGCCAACTGAAAGCGGGGGGGTCAGATACGCAGTATTTT.

The CDR3 bases are TGTGCCAGCAGAATGACAGGGATGAACTATGGCTACACCTTC. It translates to CASRMTGMNYGYTF. This rearrangement joins TRBV6-5 to TRBJ1-2; TRBD1 agrees at 7 bases. The germline gives CDR1 MNHEY, CDR2 SVGAGI. This CDR3 region has 14 residues. V lost 6 bases, J lost 2 bases, and 6 bases stayed unmatched.

The V and J genes are TRBV9 and TRBJ1-6; TRBD1 might be the D (6 bases). The CDR3 runs 14 residues. Trimming removed 3 bases from V and 9 bases from J, with 13 bases in between. CDR1 is SGDLS, CDR2 YYNGEE, per germline. As DNA, the CDR3 is TGTGCCAGCAGCGCCGGGACACTGAGTTCACCCCTCCACTTT. Translated, it gives CASSAGTLSSPLHF.

The chain carries TRBV11-2 and TRBJ2-7, with TRBD2 matching over 9 bases. The CDR3 sequence is 13 residues long. Trimming took 3 bases from V and 5 from J; bases not matched to a gene: 2. CDR1 is SGHAT, CDR2 FQNNGV, per germline. In DNA, the CDR3 is TGTGCCAGCAGCTTTAGCGGGAGCAACGAGCAGTACTTC. The encoded protein is CASSFSGSNEQYF.

The chain joins TRBV12-3 or TRBV12-4 to TRBJ2-2; 7 positions match TRBD1. This CDR3 contains 12 residues. V dropped 5 bases and J dropped 8; count of bases not matched to a gene: 2. For the CDR3, the DNA is TGTGCCAGCAGTCAGGGACAGGGGGAGCTGTTTTTT. Amino acid sequence: CASSQGQGELFF.

This rearrangement joins TRBV6-6 to TRBJ1-2, with unresolved D. Germline V gene lookup returns CDR1 MNHNY and CDR2 SVGAGI (reference sequence). There are 16 residues in the CDR3. Trimming cost V 3 bases and J 3 bases, with 17 bases left between them. The CDR3 region has the DNA TGTGCCAGCAGTTATAGTATTAGCAGAGCCCACTATGGCTACACCTTC. Its protein product is CASSYSISRAHYGYTF.

CDR3: CASSEGQTYEQYF. The CDR3, as DNA: TGTGCCAGCAGTGAGGGACAGACCTACGAGCAGTACTTC. The chain employs TRBV6-1 and TRBJ2-7, with 7 bases matching TRBD1. CDR1 is MNHNS, CDR2 SASEGT, per germline. CDR3 length: 13 amino acids. Trimming removed 3 bases from V and 2 bases from J; junction bases left unmatched: 1.

This rearrangement joins TRBV5-1 to TRBJ1-4, with 7 bases identical to TRBD1. V lost 4 bases and J lost 8; bases outside the gene matches: 8. CDR3 length: 14 amino acids. CDR1 SGHRS and CDR2 YFSETQ come from the germline V gene. This chain's CDR3 is CASSLTGDKEKLFF. The CDR3 coding sequence is TGCGCCAGCAGCCTTACAGGGGACAAGGAAAAACTGTTTTTT.

This chain joins TRBV19 and TRBJ1-5, with D possibly matching TRBD1 (6 bases). The CDR3 has 15 amino acids. The V end lost 2 bases, the J end lost 4 bases, and 12 bases lay between the germline ends. From germline, CDR1 is LNHDA and CDR2 SQIVND (reference sequence). The CDR3 spells CASSIKATGNQPQHF. The CDR3, as DNA: TGTGCCAGTAGTATAAAAGCGACAGGAAATCAGCCCCAGCATTTT.

V gene TRBV24-1 combines with J gene TRBJ2-5; 9 bases are shared with TRBD2. J lost 2 bases, V lost 7 bases, and 7 bases had no gene match. There are 15 residues in the CDR3. The germline gives CDR1 KGHDR, CDR2 SFDVKD. CDR3 DNA: TGTGCCACCAGCCCCGGGACTAGCTCTCAAGAGACCCAGTACTTC. Translated, it gives CATSPGTSSQETQYF.